The 17 T cell receptor beta chains listed next were all sequenced from one sample in a study of blood T cells in healthy people across ages. It was with a sample-barcoded 5' primer and a J-beta primer mix that a second PCR of roughly 7 to 12 cycles was run. A single record per CDR3 protein comes from TCRdb applying MiXCR to the 5' RACE reads. The profile shows around 1,000,000 distinct CDR3 sequences, roughly a quarter of them singletons. The sample was also reused in another study, on T cells of mothers and their children.

Sequencing was carried out using blood. The receptors were sampled from a girl aged 2 to 10 in good health.

As regards this clonotype: A much larger clone differs from this one at a single base, so this may be a read error. The gene calls are TRBV4-3 and TRBJ2-1, with a tentative D call TRBD1 (5 bases). The CDR3 consists of 15 residues. The germline V gene encodes CDR1 LGHNA and CDR2 YSLEER. The V gene lost 0 bases and the J gene lost 10 bases, with 16 bases spanning the gap. As DNA, the CDR3 is TGCGCCAGCAGCCAAGATGGGGCAGGTTTCGGGGAGCAGTTCTTC. Amino acid sequence: CASSQDGAGFGEQFF.

The sample holds a few counts of this clonotype. V is TRBV20-1 and J is TRBJ2-1; D remains unclear. Trimming removed 6 bases at V and 0 bases at J, with 15 bases between. The CDR3 runs to 15 residues. Germline V gene lookup returns CDR1 DFQATT and CDR2 SNEGSKA (reference sequence). CDR3 in amino acids: CSATTAISSYNEQFF. The CDR3 region has the DNA TGCAGTGCCACCACCGCTATCAGCTCCTACAATGAGCAGTTCTTC.

This rearrangement joins TRBV20-1 to TRBJ2-5; TRBD1 is a possible D gene (8 bases). V was shortened by 6 bases and J by 2 bases, with 19 bases between the two germline ends. Germline loops: CDR1 DFQATT, CDR2 SNEGSKA (reference sequence). The CDR3 has 15 residues. CDR3 sequence (DNA): TGCAGTGCATCAGACAGGGGAGGGTCTCAAGAGACCCAGTACTTC. It codes for CSASDRGGSQETQYF.

V usage is TRBV18 and J usage is TRBJ2-1; TRBD1 is a possible D gene (5 bases). The V gene's germline CDR1 is KGHSH and CDR2 LQKENI. V lost 2 bases, J lost 6 bases, and 11 bases lay in between. The CDR3 length is 14 residues. The CDR3: CASSPDGQINEQFF. The CDR3, as DNA: TGTGCCAGCTCACCAGACGGACAAATCAATGAGCAGTTCTTC.

In regard to this clonotype: Germline is not matched at one junction end, which may reflect a read error. The gene calls are TRBV5-1 and TRBJ2-7; 9 bases are a match to TRBD1. The CDR3 has 14 amino acids. CDR1 is SGHRS, CDR2 YFSETQ, per germline. Written as DNA, the CDR3 is TGCGCCAGCAGCATACAGGGGGCGGACTACGGGCAGTACTTC. This sequence encodes CASSIQGADYGQYF.

This clonotype showed up just a few times. The V gene is TRBV28, the J gene TRBJ2-4; D tentatively reads TRBD1 or TRBD2 (5 bases each). The CDR3 has 14 amino acids. V gave up 8 bases and J gave up 4 bases, with 15 bases separating them. CDR1 is MDHEN and CDR2 is SYDVKM in the germline V gene. CDR3 in amino acids: CASAPTGRKNIQYF. CDR3 sequence (DNA): TGTGCCAGCGCCCCAACGGGACGGAAAAACATTCAGTACTTC.

Ten or more counts support this clonotype. The chain is built from TRBV12-3 or TRBV12-4 and TRBJ2-5; the D gene is possibly TRBD1 (5 bases). V lost 6 bases, J lost 2 bases, and 10 bases lay in between. CDR3 length: 13 residues. This CDR3 reads CASSQGDQETQYF. In nucleotides, the CDR3 is TGTGCCAGCAGCCAGGGTGATCAAGAGACCCAGTACTTC.

This clonotype was observed a few times. This chain uses TRBV27 with TRBJ2-2; 10 bases fit TRBD2. The CDR3 extends over 14 amino acids. After removal of 5 bases from V and 6 bases from J, the junction contained 3 bases not matched to a gene. Germline CDR1 and CDR2: MNHEY and SMNVEV (reference sequence). This CDR3 is CASSASGGPGELFF. CDR3 nucleotides: TGTGCCAGCAGTGCTAGCGGGGGTCCCGGGGAGCTGTTTTTT.

This clonotype was seen a handful of times. At one of its ends the junction is not consistent with the germline gene, which may arise from a read error. This sequence joins TRBV9 and TRBJ1-4; D ambiguous. The V gene's germline CDR1 is SGDLS and CDR2 YYNGEE. The CDR3 is made up of 14 amino acids. CDR3 bases: TGTGCCAGCAGCCCCCGCTCAACTAATGGAAAACTGTTTTTT. Protein: CASSPRSTNGKLFF. Together with reference TRBV9 and TRBJ1-4, the CDR3 gives the full variable domain: DSGVTQTPKHLITATGQRVTLRCSPRSGDLSVYWYQQSLDQGLQFLIQYYNGEERAKGNILERFSAQQFPDLHSELNLSSLELGDSALYFCASSPRSTNGKLFFGSGTQLSVL.

The chain uses TRBV28 and TRBJ2-5, with D uncertain. The closer fit of TRBJ2-7 to the DNA end suggests the J call may be wrong. Germline CDR1 reads MDHEN; CDR2 reads SYDVKM. The CDR3 extends over 14 amino acids. CDR3 nucleotides: TGTGCCAGCAGTTTATCGGGCAACAATCACGAGCAGTACTTC. Translating gives CASSLSGNNHEQYF.

The gene calls are TRBV10-3 and TRBJ1-1, with D possibly being TRBD1 (5 bases). Germline V gene data show CDR1 as ENHRY and CDR2 as SYGVKD. CDR3 length equals 13 residues. V lost 6 bases to trimming and J lost 3 bases, with 11 bases between them. This chain's CDR3 is CAISETVYTEAFF. The CDR3 nucleotides are TGTGCCATCAGCGAGACAGTGTACACTGAAGCTTTCTTT.

The rearrangement uses TRBV12-5 and TRBJ2-7; D not resolved. This CDR3 is built from 12 residues. Trimming took off 6 bases at V and 1 base at J, with 7 bases between the two ends. Germline V gene lookup returns CDR1 LGHNT and CDR2 FRNRAP. The CDR3 region is CASGRVSYEQYF. Here the CDR3 DNA reads TGTGCTAGTGGGCGCGTTTCCTACGAGCAGTACTTC.

A few counts support this clonotype. The chain links TRBV9 to TRBJ2-2; no clear D gene. This CDR3 is built from 15 residues. CDR1 SGDLS and CDR2 YYNGEE come from the germline V gene. Trimming stripped 0 bases from V and 5 bases from J, with 11 bases between. Written as DNA, the CDR3 is TGTGCCAGCAGCGTAGGAAGGGAAGTGACCGGGGAGCTGTTTTTT. It encodes CASSVGREVTGELFF.

This clonotype was recorded a few times. J is TRBJ2-1 and V is TRBV20-1; TRBD2 matches at 9 bases. CDR1 is DFQATT and CDR2 is SNEGSKA in the germline V gene (reference sequence). V shed 5 bases and J 2 bases; nucleotides not matched to a gene: 10. This CDR3 region has 16 residues. The CDR3 loop is CSASEAGGHTYNEQFF. Here the CDR3 DNA reads TGCAGTGCTTCGGAAGCGGGAGGTCACACCTACAATGAGCAGTTCTTC.

This clonotype was counted a few times. This chain connects TRBV2 to TRBJ2-5; unclear D gene. The closer fit of TRBJ2-1 to the DNA end suggests the J call may be wrong. CDR3 size: 12 residues. Germline lookup yields CDR1 SNHLY and CDR2 FYNNEI. The DNA for the CDR3 is TGTGCCAGCAGTGCGAGCAACAATGAGCAGTTCTTC. This gives the protein CASSASNNEQFF.

The sample holds a few counts of this clonotype. The gene calls are TRBV15 and TRBJ2-2; no firm D call. The V gene's germline CDR1 is LNHNV and CDR2 YYDKDF (reference sequence). Trimming pared 1 base from V and 9 bases from J, leaving 6 bases between. The CDR3 length is 12 residues. CDR3: CATSRGGRELFF. The CDR3 nucleotides read TGTGCCACCAGCAGAGGAGGACGGGAGCTGTTTTTT.

This clonotype came up a few times. J is TRBJ2-1 and V is TRBV29-1, with D perhaps matching TRBD1 (6 bases). The germline V gene has CDR1 SQVTM and CDR2 ANQGSEA. This CDR3 has 13 amino acids. Trimming cost V 7 bases and J 2 bases, with 12 bases left between them. DNA of the CDR3: TGCAGCGCCAGACAGGACGCCTACAATGAGCAGTTCTTC. Protein sequence: CSARQDAYNEQFF.